This entry lists 17 T cell receptor beta chains sequenced from one sample in a study of blood T cells in healthy people across ages. A second roughly 6 to 12 cycle PCR used barcoded and J-beta primers. TCRdb recomputed calls from the 5' RACE reads with MiXCR, one row per CDR3 protein. The sample has 1.5 million to 2 million distinct CDR3 sequences, about 28% seen once. The sample consisted of blood. Receptors were obtained from a woman aged 30 to 39 in good health.

The chain employs TRBV15 and TRBJ2-5; D remains unclear. V was trimmed by 3 bases and J by 5 bases, leaving 10 bases between them. The CDR3 spans 13 residues. Germline CDR1 LNHNV, CDR2 YYDKDF (reference sequence). This CDR3 is CATSRQSQETQYF. The DNA of the CDR3 is TGTGCCACCAGCAGGCAGTCTCAGGAGACCCAGTACTTC.

Concerning this clonotype: A much larger clone lies one base from this, so it may be a read error. This sequence joins TRBV20-1 and TRBJ2-5; D is possibly TRBD2 (6 bases). The DNA matches TRBJ2-7 better at its end, which makes the J call doubtful. The CDR3 extends over 14 amino acids. CDR1 and CDR2 from the germline V gene are DFQATT and SNEGSKA (reference sequence). CDR3 nucleotides: TGCAGTGCTAGAACCCGCGGGGAGTCCTACGAGCAGTACTTC. This encodes CSARTRGESYEQYF.

The V call is TRBV5-1, the J call TRBJ1-1; 7 positions match TRBD1. The CDR3 runs 14 residues. Per germline, CDR1 SGHRS and CDR2 YFSETQ. J gave up 4 bases and V 4 bases, and 7 bases lay outside the gene matches. The CDR3: CASSIRQGGTEAFF. The CDR3 bases are TGCGCCAGCAGCATCAGACAGGGAGGCACTGAAGCTTTCTTT.

Only a few counts were recorded for this clonotype. The chain uses TRBV20-1 and TRBJ2-7; 8 bases match TRBD2. The trim removed 1 base at V and 3 bases at J, leaving 11 bases unmatched. This CDR3 has 16 amino acids. Germline V gives CDR1 DFQATT, CDR2 SNEGSKA (reference sequence). The CDR3 region is CSARGDPATSDYEQYF. For the CDR3, the DNA is TGCAGTGCTAGAGGGGACCCGGCGACTAGCGACTACGAGCAGTACTTC.

In its sample, this clonotype was seen a few times. The chain recombines TRBV6-4 with TRBJ2-3; the match to TRBD2 covers 14 bases. Germline V gene lookup returns CDR1 MRHNA and CDR2 SNTAGT. The trim removed 5 bases at V and 4 bases at J, leaving 8 bases unmatched. The CDR3 length is 17 residues. The CDR3 protein is CASSPTSGGAGADTQYF. The CDR3 DNA is TGTGCCAGCAGTCCGACTAGCGGGGGGGCCGGGGCAGATACGCAGTATTTT.

This chain uses TRBV3-1 with TRBJ1-1; D ambiguous. CDR3 length: 14 residues. Per germline, CDR1 LGHDT and CDR2 YNNKEL (reference sequence). Between the trimmed V and J ends, which lost 0 bases and 5 bases, there was a span of 10 bases. The CDR3 loop reads CASSQDYEGTEAFF. DNA for the CDR3: TGTGCCAGCAGCCAAGATTATGAGGGAACTGAAGCTTTCTTT.

In this sample, this clonotype turned up many times. V usage is TRBV4-2 and J usage is TRBJ1-5; TRBD1 is a possible D gene (5 bases). This CDR3 region has 15 residues. Trimming shortened V by 0 bases and J by 7 bases, and 13 bases separated the two germline ends. Germline CDR1 is LGHNA and CDR2 is YNFKEQ. The chain's CDR3 is CASSQDAQGPQPQHF. CDR3 bases: TGTGCCAGCAGCCAAGATGCCCAGGGACCCCAGCCCCAGCATTTT.

This clonotype was detected many times. The chain combines TRBV5-1 with TRBJ2-1; a weak D match, TRBD1 (6 bases). V was trimmed by 1 base and J by 10 bases, leaving 12 bases between them. There are 13 residues in the CDR3. Germline CDR1 SGHRS, CDR2 YFSETQ. CDR3 in DNA: TGCGCCAGCAGCTTGATAGGGGGTGGGGAGCAGTTCTTC. The encoded protein is CASSLIGGGEQFF.

This sequence joins TRBV18 and TRBJ2-3; 8 bases are a match to TRBD2. This CDR3 is 16 amino acids long. The junction had 10 bases not matched to a gene; V was cut back by 4 bases and J by 4 bases. The germline CDR1 and CDR2 sequences are KGHSH and LQKENI. The CDR3 protein is CASSQLREGLADTQYF. The CDR3 DNA reads TGTGCCAGCTCACAACTACGGGAGGGCCTCGCAGATACGCAGTATTTT.

Regarding this clonotype: The junction and the germline gene differ at one end; a read error may be behind it. J is TRBJ1-1 and V is TRBV12-3 or TRBV12-4; a possible D gene is TRBD1 (6 bases). This CDR3 has 15 amino acids. Written as DNA, the CDR3 is TGTGCCAGCAGTTTAGTGTGGGGAAGGGACACTGAAGCGTTCTTT. The encoded protein is CASSLVWGRDTEAFF.

This clonotype has a handful of counts. The CDR3 reads CASSGGGNSYEQYF. CDR3 DNA: TGTGCCAGCAGCGGCGGGGGGAACTCCTACGAGCAGTACTTC. V usage is TRBV3-1 and J usage is TRBJ2-7, with 8 bases aligning to TRBD2. This CDR3 has 14 residues. J lost 0 bases, V lost 5 bases, and 3 bases had no gene match. CDR1 and CDR2 from the germline V gene are LGHDT and YNNKEL (reference sequence).

J is TRBJ2-2 and V is TRBV5-1; 8 bases align to TRBD1. The CDR3 contains 16 residues. Germline values: CDR1 SGHRS, CDR2 YFSETQ. J was trimmed by 4 bases and V by 3 bases; bases with no gene match: 8. The CDR3 spells CASSSDRVMGTGELFF. The CDR3 DNA sequence: TGCGCCAGCAGCTCGGACAGGGTAATGGGCACCGGGGAGCTGTTTTTT.

This clonotype was seen many times. This chain uses TRBV12-3 or TRBV12-4 with TRBJ2-7; 7 positions agree with TRBD1. The CDR3 extends over 13 amino acids. V was pared by 6 bases and J by 7 bases, with 9 bases of the junction left unmatched. CDR3 loop: CASRVTGLREQYF. The CDR3 coding sequence is TGTGCCAGCAGGGTGACAGGGTTGAGGGAGCAGTACTTC.

This rearrangement joins TRBV7-9 to TRBJ1-5; no definite D call. Germline assignment: CDR1 SEHNR and CDR2 FQNEAQ (reference sequence). The V gene lost 5 bases and the J gene lost 8 bases, with 13 bases spanning the gap. CDR3 length: 13 residues. The CDR3 sequence is CASSRTPGEPQHF. The CDR3 nucleotides read TGTGCCAGCAGCCGGACTCCCGGGGAGCCCCAGCATTTT.

This clonotype was detected ten times or more. The V call is TRBV7-2, the J call TRBJ2-7, with 9 bases fitting TRBD2. Germline V gene sequence: CDR1 SGHTA, CDR2 FQGNSA. There are 16 residues in the CDR3. V dropped 1 base and J dropped 2; count of bases not matched to a gene: 6. CDR3 in amino acids: CASSLGPSGGTYEQYF. In nucleotides, the CDR3 is TGTGCCAGCAGCTTAGGGCCCAGCGGGGGGACCTACGAGCAGTACTTC.

This chain links TRBV20-1 with TRBJ1-2, with unresolved D. The germline V and J ends were trimmed by 3 bases and 6 bases, with 11 bases remaining between them. This CDR3 spans 12 amino acids. Germline lookup yields CDR1 DFQATT and CDR2 SNEGSKA (reference sequence). The CDR3 nucleotides read TGCAGTGCTAGGCCGAGTGGCGATGGCTACACCTTC. It yields the protein CSARPSGDGYTF.

The gene calls are TRBV27 and TRBJ2-7; D unresolved. Germline assignment: CDR1 MNHEY and CDR2 SMNVEV (reference sequence). The CDR3 runs to 14 residues. Trimming removed 6 bases at V and 3 bases at J, with 15 bases between. CDR3 protein: CASRVGFLYYEQYF. The CDR3 nucleotides are TGTGCCAGCAGGGTAGGTTTCCTTTACTACGAGCAGTACTTC.